This T cell receptor (beta chain) comes out of a study of Graves' ophthalmopathy and Graves' hyperthyroidism. Study-wide background: Researchers obtained peripheral blood at initial diagnosis, before any treatment had begun.

This clonotype occurred many times. The length of the CDR3 is 15 residues. Germline trimming cut 6 bases from V and 5 bases from J; bases unmatched to any gene: 9. Germline V gives CDR1 SGHTA, CDR2 FQGTGA. Ineligible for inclusion were patients with other autoimmune diseases, uncontrolled infections, pregnancy or lactation. Transcripts of RNA were the source for amplifying TCR beta CDR3 regions. Amplification began with first-round RT-PCR using HTBI primers, then second-round multiplex PCR was performed. TCRdb fed the multiplex PCR reads into MiXCR, producing one record per CDR3 protein. Counted here are about 25,000 distinct CDR3 sequences, approximately 48% occurring once; the ten biggest clones make up about 5.9%.

The TCR was taken from an adult woman with stable Graves' hyperthyroidism. The gene calls are TRBV7-3 and TRBJ1-1, with 10 bases lining up with TRBD1. Source material: peripheral blood. The CDR3 DNA is TGTGCCAGCAGTCCGACAGGGGGCTGGACGACTGAAGCTTTCTTT. The encoded protein is CASSPTGGWTTEAFF.